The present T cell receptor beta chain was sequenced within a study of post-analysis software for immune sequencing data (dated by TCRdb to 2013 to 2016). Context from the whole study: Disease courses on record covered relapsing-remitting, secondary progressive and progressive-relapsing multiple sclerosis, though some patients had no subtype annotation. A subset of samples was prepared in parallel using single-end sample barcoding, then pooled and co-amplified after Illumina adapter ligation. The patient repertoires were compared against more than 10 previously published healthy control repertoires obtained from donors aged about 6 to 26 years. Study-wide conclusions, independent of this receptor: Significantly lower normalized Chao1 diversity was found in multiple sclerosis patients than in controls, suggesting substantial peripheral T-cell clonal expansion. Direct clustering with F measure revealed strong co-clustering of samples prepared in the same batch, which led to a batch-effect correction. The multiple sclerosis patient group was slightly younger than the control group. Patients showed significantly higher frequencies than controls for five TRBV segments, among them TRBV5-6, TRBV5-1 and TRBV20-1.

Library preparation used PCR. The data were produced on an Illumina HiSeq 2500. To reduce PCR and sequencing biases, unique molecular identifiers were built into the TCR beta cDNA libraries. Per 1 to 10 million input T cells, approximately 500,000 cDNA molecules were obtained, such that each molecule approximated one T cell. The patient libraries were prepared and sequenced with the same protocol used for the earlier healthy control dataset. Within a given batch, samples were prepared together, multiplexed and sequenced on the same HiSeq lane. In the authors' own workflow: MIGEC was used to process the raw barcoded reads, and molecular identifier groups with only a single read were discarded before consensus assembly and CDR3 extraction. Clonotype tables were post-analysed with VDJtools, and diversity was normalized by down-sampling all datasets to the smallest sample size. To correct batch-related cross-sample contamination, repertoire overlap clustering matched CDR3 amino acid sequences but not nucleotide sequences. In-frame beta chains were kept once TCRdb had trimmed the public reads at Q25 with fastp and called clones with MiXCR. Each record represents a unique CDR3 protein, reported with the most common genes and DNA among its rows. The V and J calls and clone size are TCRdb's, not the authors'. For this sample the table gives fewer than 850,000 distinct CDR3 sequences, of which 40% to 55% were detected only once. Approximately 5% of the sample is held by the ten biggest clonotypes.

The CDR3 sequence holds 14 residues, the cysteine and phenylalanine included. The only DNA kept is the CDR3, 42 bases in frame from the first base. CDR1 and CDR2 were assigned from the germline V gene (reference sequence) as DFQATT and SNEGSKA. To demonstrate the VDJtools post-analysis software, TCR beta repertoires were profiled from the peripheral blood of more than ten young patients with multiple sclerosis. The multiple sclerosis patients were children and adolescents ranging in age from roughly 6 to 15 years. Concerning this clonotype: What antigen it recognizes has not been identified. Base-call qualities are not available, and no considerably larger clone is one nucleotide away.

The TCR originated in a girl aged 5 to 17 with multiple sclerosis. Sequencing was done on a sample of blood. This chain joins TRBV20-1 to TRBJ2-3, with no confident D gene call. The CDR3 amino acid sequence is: CSPTGGGVGDTQYF. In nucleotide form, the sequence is TGCAGCCCCACCGGTGGCGGTGTGGGAGATACGCAGTATTTT.